The rows below give T cell receptor beta chains drawn from one sample of a study of a mutant IDH1 vaccine in newly diagnosed glioma. Clones were read by immunoSEQ multiplex PCR, and TCRdb kept only the in-frame ones, dropping some. Found here are just under 95,000 clones, about four fifths of them singletons; the top ten hold approximately 7.4%. Sequencing was performed on PBMCs, taken from a glioma patient treated with radiotherapy, temozolomide or both. These receptors originate from a woman between 50 and 59 years old with glioma. The CDR3 runs from the conserved cysteine through the conserved F or W. The D gene is left open where the match is weak. Clone size, where shown, is once, few, many, or a class for clones that have expanded.

D: -
size: -
J: TRBJ2-3
V: TRBV19
CDR3: CASSDRFEDTQYF
DNA: TGTGCCAGTAGCGACAGGTTTGAAGATACGCAGTATTTT

D: TRBD1
size: -
J: TRBJ1-1
V: TRBV19
CDR3: CASNPTGATMNTEAFF
DNA: TGTGCCAGTAACCCTACAGGGGCGACGATGAACACTGAAGCTTTCTTT

D: TRBD1
size: -
J: TRBJ2-3
V: TRBV11-2
CDR3: CASSPGQLRTDTQYF
DNA: TGTGCCAGCAGCCCGGGACAGCTTAGGACAGATACGCAGTATTTT

D: TRBD2
size: few
J: TRBJ2-1
V: TRBV4-2
CDR3: CASSQLAGGNNEQFF
DNA: TGTGCCAGCAGCCAACTAGCGGGGGGGAACAATGAGCAGTTCTTC

D: -
size: once
J: TRBJ1-2
V: TRBV19
CDR3: CASSIPGTDRGYTF
DNA: TGTGCCAGTAGTATCCCAGGGACTGATCGCGGCTACACCTTC

D: TRBD1
size: few
J: TRBJ2-1
V: TRBV27
CDR3: CASSLGGQPINEQFF
DNA: TGTGCCAGCAGCCTAGGGGGACAGCCCATCAATGAGCAGTTCTTC

D: -
size: -
J: TRBJ1-2
V: TRBV29-1
CDR3: CSAEEQMGYGYTF
DNA: TGCAGCGCTGAGGAACAGATGGGCTATGGCTACACCTTC

D: -
size: -
J: TRBJ1-1
V: TRBV25-1
CDR3: CASSEYGIKAFF
DNA: TGTGCCAGCAGTGAATACGGGATAAAAGCTTTCTTT

D: -
size: few
J: TRBJ1-5
V: TRBV2
CDR3: CASSAVSYSQPQHF
DNA: TGTGCCAGCAGTGCCGTAAGCTACTCACAGCCCCAGCATTTT

D: -
size: -
J: TRBJ1-1
V: TRBV7-2
CDR3: CASSLAPLSSEAFF
DNA: TGTGCCAGCAGCTTGGCACCCCTTTCCTCTGAAGCTTTCTTT

D: -
size: -
J: TRBJ1-2
V: TRBV5-4
CDR3: CASSSRDNYGYTF
DNA: TGTGCCAGCAGCTCACGGGACAACTATGGCTACACCTTC

D: -
size: once
J: TRBJ2-1
V: TRBV9
CDR3: CASSEEGLSYNEQFF
DNA: TGTGCCAGCAGCGAGGAGGGGTTATCCTACAATGAGCAGTTCTTC

D: -
size: -
J: TRBJ1-2
V: TRBV6-1
CDR3: CASSEARGGYGYTF
DNA: TGTGCCAGCAGTGAAGCAAGGGGTGGCTATGGCTACACCTTC

D: TRBD2
size: -
J: TRBJ2-1
V: TRBV4-3
CDR3: CASSHLVSGTNNEQFF
DNA: TGCGCCAGCAGCCATTTAGTTAGCGGGACGAACAATGAGCAGTTCTTC

D: -
size: -
J: TRBJ1-2
V: TRBV6-5
CDR3: CASSSTGTYYGYTF
DNA: TGTGCCAGCAGCTCGACAGGAACTTACTATGGCTACACCTTC

D: -
size: -
J: TRBJ2-5
V: TRBV7-2
CDR3: CASSPGARETQYF
DNA: TGTGCCAGCAGCCCAGGGGCTCGCGAGACCCAGTACTTC

D: -
size: -
J: TRBJ2-2
V: TRBV5-6
CDR3: CASSQETGELFF
DNA: TGTGCCAGCAGCCAGGAGACCGGGGAGCTGTTTTTT

D: TRBD2
size: -
J: TRBJ2-7
V: TRBV5-1
CDR3: CASSRASSGSYEQYF
DNA: TGCGCCAGCAGCCGGGCCTCTAGCGGGAGCTACGAGCAGTACTTC

D: TRBD2
size: -
J: TRBJ2-7
V: TRBV7-2
CDR3: CASSSAGTSTYEQYF
DNA: TGTGCCAGCAGCTCCGCCGGGACTAGTACCTACGAGCAGTACTTC

D: TRBD1
size: -
J: TRBJ2-5
V: TRBV5-1
CDR3: CASSSPGTGQETQYF
DNA: TGCGCCAGCAGCTCTCCCGGGACAGGGCAAGAGACCCAGTACTTC

D: TRBD1
size: few
J: TRBJ1-1
V: TRBV5-1
CDR3: CASSTTGQGNTEAFF
DNA: TGCGCCAGCAGCACGACGGGACAGGGGAACACTGAAGCTTTCTTT

D: -
size: -
J: TRBJ1-4
V: TRBV5-1
CDR3: CASSLQGLTGEKLFF
DNA: TGCGCCAGCAGCTTACAGGGTTTGACGGGAGAAAAACTGTTTTTT

D: -
size: -
J: TRBJ1-2
V: TRBV28
CDR3: CASSLPQGNVGGYTF
DNA: TGTGCCAGCAGTCTACCCCAGGGGAACGTGGGTGGCTACACCTTC

D: TRBD2
size: -
J: TRBJ2-5
V: TRBV7-8
CDR3: CASSPGLEETQYF
DNA: TGTGCCAGCAGCCCGGGACTAGAAGAGACCCAGTACTTC

D: -
size: -
J: TRBJ2-1
V: TRBV2
CDR3: CASSVTPGSNNEQFF
DNA: TGTGCCAGCAGTGTCACCCCGGGATCGAATAATGAGCAGTTCTTC

D: TRBD1
size: -
J: TRBJ1-4
V: TRBV29-1
CDR3: CSVTGTGDEKLFF
DNA: TGCAGCGTTACCGGGACAGGAGACGAAAAACTGTTTTTT

D: -
size: -
J: TRBJ2-2
V: TRBV27
CDR3: CASSFTVNTGELFF
DNA: TGTGCCAGCAGTTTTACGGTTAACACCGGGGAGCTGTTTTTT

D: -
size: once
J: TRBJ2-7
V: TRBV29-1
CDR3: CSVGDTGYEQYF
DNA: TGCAGCGTTGGGGACACAGGCTACGAGCAGTACTTC

D: -
size: few
J: TRBJ1-6
V: TRBV19
CDR3: CASNLLENSPLHF
DNA: TGTGCCAGTAATTTGTTAGAGAATTCACCCCTCCACTTT

D: TRBD2
size: -
J: TRBJ2-7
V: TRBV9
CDR3: CASSVGGSGGRSSYEQYF
DNA: TGTGCCAGCAGCGTAGGGGGTAGCGGGGGGCGGAGCTCCTACGAGCAGTACTTC

D: TRBD1
size: -
J: TRBJ1-2
V: TRBV5-1
CDR3: CASSFGTGGFYGYTF
DNA: TGCGCCAGCAGCTTCGGGACAGGGGGCTTCTATGGCTACACCTTC

D: TRBD2
size: -
J: TRBJ2-5
V: TRBV6-5
CDR3: CASSYSGRGYGETQYF
DNA: TGTGCCAGCAGTTACTCGGGGCGGGGGTACGGAGAGACCCAGTACTTC

D: TRBD1
size: -
J: TRBJ1-3
V: TRBV5-4
CDR3: CASSLAIPGQAPYSGNTIYF
DNA: TGTGCCAGCAGCTTGGCCATACCTGGACAGGCACCTTACTCTGGAAACACCATATATTTT

D: -
size: -
J: TRBJ2-3
V: TRBV5-1
CDR3: CASSLGGNTQYF
DNA: TGCGCCAGCAGCTTGGGAGGAAATACGCAGTATTTT

D: TRBD2
size: -
J: TRBJ2-3
V: TRBV5-4
CDR3: CASSFGGYSTDTQYF
DNA: TGTGCCAGCAGCTTCGGGGGGTATAGCACAGATACGCAGTATTTT

D: -
size: -
J: TRBJ2-7
V: TRBV11-2
CDR3: CASSLGPAYEQYF
DNA: TGTGCCAGCAGCCTTGGACCCGCCTACGAGCAGTACTTC

D: -
size: once
J: TRBJ1-1
V: TRBV9
CDR3: CASSPGTMAFF
DNA: TGTGCCAGCAGCCCAGGGACAATGGCTTTCTTT

D: -
size: -
J: TRBJ1-5
V: TRBV19
CDR3: CASSIRQALNSNQPQHF
DNA: TGTGCCAGTAGTATTAGACAGGCCTTGAATAGCAATCAGCCCCAGCATTTT

D: -
size: few
J: TRBJ1-2
V: TRBV29-1
CDR3: CSVPPNYGYTF
DNA: TGCAGCGTTCCGCCCAACTATGGCTACACCTTC

D: TRBD1
size: -
J: TRBJ1-4
V: TRBV6-1
CDR3: CASSEGQGAEKLFF
DNA: TGTGCCAGCAGTGAAGGACAGGGGGCTGAAAAACTGTTTTTT

D: -
size: -
J: TRBJ2-5
V: TRBV27
CDR3: CASSLLAFQETQYF
DNA: TGTGCCAGCAGTTTGCTAGCTTTCCAAGAGACCCAGTACTTC

D: -
size: -
J: TRBJ1-1
V: TRBV11-2
CDR3: CASSVRAPNTEAFF
DNA: TGTGCCAGCAGCGTCCGGGCCCCGAACACTGAAGCTTTCTTT

D: -
size: -
J: TRBJ2-7
V: TRBV28
CDR3: CASSLSRAYEQYF
DNA: TGTGCCAGCAGTTTGAGCAGGGCGTACGAGCAGTACTTC

D: TRBD1
size: -
J: TRBJ1-3
V: TRBV9
CDR3: CASSVATGAGNTIYF
DNA: TGTGCCAGCAGCGTAGCGACAGGGGCTGGAAACACCATATATTTT

D: -
size: few
J: TRBJ1-1
V: TRBV7-9
CDR3: CASSLGGGNRGAFF
DNA: TGTGCCAGCAGCTTAGGTGGAGGGAATCGTGGTGCTTTCTTT